Given below is one T cell receptor beta chain in context. Its antigen is still unknown. The V end lost 1 base, the J end lost 0 bases, and 13 bases lay between the germline ends. The CDR3 consists of 16 residues. CDR1 and CDR2 (germline): SGHTA, FQGNSA. Some clones are missing from TCRdb's copy, which holds only in-frame ones; the method was immunoSEQ multiplex PCR. The sample contains some 100,000 clones, 80% to 95% of which appear only once. This sample was included in a study of siplizumab effects on memory and regulatory T cells. Study results and limitations: Roughly 75-96% of proliferating CD4+ or CD8+ clones lacked an assignable naive or memory phenotype. The alloreactive clones that mapped to unstimulated subsets made up only a minor fraction.

The V and J genes are TRBV7-2 and TRBJ2-7; tentative D call: TRBD2 (5 bases). The material sequenced was CD8+ T cells sorted from blood. The receptor comes from a human donor in good health. The CDR3 spells CASSLEGIGSSYEQYF. The CDR3 bases are TGTGCCAGCAGCTTAGAGGGAATTGGGAGCTCCTACGAGCAGTACTTC.